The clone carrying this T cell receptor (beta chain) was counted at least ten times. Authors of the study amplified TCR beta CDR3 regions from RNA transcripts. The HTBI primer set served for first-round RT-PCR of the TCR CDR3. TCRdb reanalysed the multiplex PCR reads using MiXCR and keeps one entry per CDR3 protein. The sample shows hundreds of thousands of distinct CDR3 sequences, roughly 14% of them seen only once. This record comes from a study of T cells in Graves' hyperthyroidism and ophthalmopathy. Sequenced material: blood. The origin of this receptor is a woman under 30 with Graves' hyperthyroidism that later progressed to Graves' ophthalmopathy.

The CDR3 region is CASSFKLAGLDTDTQYF. In DNA, the CDR3 is TGTGCCAGCAGCTTTAAACTAGCGGGCCTAGACACAGATACGCAGTATTTT. The genes are TRBV7-8 and TRBJ2-3; 9 bases align to TRBD2. After removal of 3 bases from V and 2 bases from J, the junction contained 9 bases not matched to a gene. The CDR3 extends over 17 amino acids. CDR1 and CDR2 from the germline V gene are SGHVS and FQNEAQ.